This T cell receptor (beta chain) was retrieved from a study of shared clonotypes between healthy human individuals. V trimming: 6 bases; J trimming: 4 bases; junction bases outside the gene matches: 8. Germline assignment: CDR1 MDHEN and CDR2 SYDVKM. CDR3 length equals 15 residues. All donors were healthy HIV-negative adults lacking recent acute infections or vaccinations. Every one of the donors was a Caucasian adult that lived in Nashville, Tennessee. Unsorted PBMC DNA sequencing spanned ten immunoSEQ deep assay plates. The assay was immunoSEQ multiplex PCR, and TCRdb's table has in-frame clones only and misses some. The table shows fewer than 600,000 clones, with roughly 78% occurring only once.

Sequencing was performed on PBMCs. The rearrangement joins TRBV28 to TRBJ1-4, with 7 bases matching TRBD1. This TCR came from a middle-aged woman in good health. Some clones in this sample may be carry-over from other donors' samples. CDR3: CASRQQQGSNEKLFF. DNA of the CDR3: TGTGCCAGCAGGCAACAACAGGGGAGTAATGAAAAACTGTTTTTT.